These 14 T cell receptor beta chains were all obtained from the same sample, sequenced in a study of blood T cell repertoires in COVID-19. Sequenced by immunoSEQ multiplex PCR; TCRdb stores in-frame clones only, minus some. The sample comprises roughly 190,000 clones, around nine tenths of which are singletons, and 1% to 1.4% rests with the top ten. The sample consisted of peripheral blood. These receptors were obtained from a man aged 30 to 39 with acute or convalescent COVID-19.

The chain carries TRBV12-5 and TRBJ1-2; D remains unclear. Germline-derived CDR1 and CDR2 are LGHNT and FRNRAP. V was cut by 1 base and J by 5 bases, with 5 bases left in between. The CDR3 runs to 12 residues. The CDR3 DNA reads TGTGCTAGTGGTTTGGACAATTATGGCTACACCTTC. It encodes CASGLDNYGYTF.

The chain is built from TRBV28 and TRBJ2-4, with D tentatively TRBD2 (5 bases). This CDR3 spans 15 amino acids. Germline lookup yields CDR1 MDHEN and CDR2 SYDVKM. V was trimmed by 6 bases and J by 7 bases, leaving 19 bases between them. CDR3 amino acids: CASSRRTPLGNIQYF. The DNA for the CDR3 is TGTGCCAGCAGCCGTCGGACTCCGTTGGGGAACATTCAGTACTTC.

This chain joins TRBV28 and TRBJ1-1; TRBD1 aligns across 7 bases. Germline-derived CDR1 and CDR2 are MDHEN and SYDVKM. The CDR3 is 15 residues long. The V gene end was trimmed by 2 bases and the J gene end by 4 bases; junction bases not matched to a gene: 7. Written as DNA, the CDR3 is TGTGCCAGCAGTTTAATAGGGCAGGGGGGCACTGAAGCTTTCTTT. This codes for CASSLIGQGGTEAFF.

The J gene is TRBJ1-1, the V gene TRBV18; 12 bases fit TRBD1. The length of the CDR3 is 16 residues. After removal of 0 bases from V and 5 bases from J, the junction contained 4 bases not matched to a gene. Germline-derived CDR1 and CDR2 are KGHSH and LQKENI. The CDR3: CASSPPGQGARTEAFF. The DNA for the CDR3 is TGTGCCAGCTCACCACCGGGACAGGGGGCGCGGACTGAAGCTTTCTTT.

CDR3 amino acids: CASSRSTGPETQYF. The CDR3 nucleotides are TGCGCCAGCAGCAGATCGACAGGTCCGGAGACCCAGTACTTC. This rearrangement joins TRBV5-1 to TRBJ2-5, with D perhaps TRBD1 (6 bases). The CDR3 has 14 amino acids. CDR1 and CDR2 (germline): SGHRS, YFSETQ. V was pared by 4 bases and J by 5 bases, with 15 bases between.

The CDR3 DNA follows: TGTGCCAGCAGTGCAGACAGGGGGTCCTACGAGCAGTACTTC. It encodes CASSADRGSYEQYF. This chain uses TRBV2 with TRBJ2-7, with 9 nucleotides matching TRBD1. J lost 1 base, V lost 4 bases, and 2 bases had no gene match. The V gene's germline CDR1 is SNHLY and CDR2 FYNNEI. CDR3 size: 14 residues.

The rearrangement links TRBV28 to TRBJ2-2, with TRBD1 identical over 8 bases. CDR3 size: 16 residues. Per the germline V gene, CDR1 is MDHEN and CDR2 is SYDVKM. V shed 6 bases and J 0 bases; nucleotides not matched to a gene: 6. CDR3 bases: TGTGCCAGCAGCAGGGACAGGTCCTCGAACACCGGGGAGCTGTTTTTT. Its protein product is CASSRDRSSNTGELFF.

The genes are TRBV7-2 and TRBJ1-5; 7 bases align to TRBD1. The germline V gene encodes CDR1 SGHTA and CDR2 FQGNSA. The V and J ends lost 4 bases and 4 bases, in that order; junction bases with no gene match: 4. The CDR3 is 14 amino acids. CDR3 sequence: CASSYRQGNQPQHF. In nucleotides, the CDR3 is TGTGCCAGCAGCTACAGACAGGGAAATCAGCCCCAGCATTTT.

The chain has TRBV27 and TRBJ2-2; TRBD1 aligns across 8 bases. The CDR3 is made up of 16 amino acids. With 6 bases clipped from V and 4 bases from J, the junction kept 10 bases outside the gene matches. The V gene's germline CDR1 is MNHEY and CDR2 SMNVEV (reference sequence). CDR3 nucleotides: TGTGCCAGCAGGCCAGGAAGAACAGGGGGCACCGGGGAGCTGTTTTTT. Translation: CASRPGRTGGTGELFF.

This rearrangement joins TRBV5-1 to TRBJ2-7; 11 bases map to TRBD1. This CDR3 region has 15 residues. V gave up 4 bases and J gave up 0 bases; unmatched junction bases: 3. Germline V lookup: CDR1 SGHRS, CDR2 YFSETQ. The CDR3 region is CASSRGTGGSYEQYF. The CDR3 bases are TGCGCCAGCAGCAGGGGGACAGGGGGCTCCTACGAGCAGTACTTC.

This clone was seen a single time. The J gene is TRBJ2-5, the V gene TRBV6-1, with D maybe TRBD1 (6 bases). Trimming removed 2 bases at V and 4 bases at J, with 8 bases between. The CDR3 is 13 amino acids. Looked up from germline, CDR1 is MNHNS and CDR2 is SASEGT. As DNA, the CDR3 is TGTGCCAGCAGTGAAACAGGGAGAGAGACCCAGTACTTC. This gives the protein CASSETGRETQYF.

The chain links TRBV11-1 to TRBJ2-1; unclear D gene. The CDR3 loop spans 12 amino acids. V was trimmed by 2 bases and J by 13 bases, leaving 12 bases between them. CDR1 and CDR2 from the germline V gene are SGHAT and FQDESV (reference sequence). The CDR3: CASSLIAQNQFF. CDR3 nucleotides: TGTGCCAGCAGCTTAATTGCCCAGAATCAGTTCTTC.

The chain recombines TRBV6-1 with TRBJ2-3, with 8 bases that match TRBD2. Germline V gives CDR1 MNHNS, CDR2 SASEGT. Trimming removed 1 base from V and 8 bases from J; junction bases left unmatched: 8. The CDR3 totals 15 residues. CDR3 bases: TGTGCCAGCAGTGAAGAGGTCAGGGCGGGGGGTACGCAGTATTTT. Encoded protein: CASSEEVRAGGTQYF.

The rearrangement links TRBV3-1 (or the pseudogene TRBV3-2) to TRBJ2-6, with D possibly being TRBD1 (6 bases). The germline V gene has CDR1 LGHDT and CDR2 YNNKEL (reference sequence). Trimming shortened V by 4 bases and J by 0 bases, and 19 bases separated the two germline ends. The CDR3 runs to 19 residues. CDR3 residues: CASSLIPGRGYSGANVLTF. Written as DNA, the CDR3 is TGTGCCAGCAGCCTAATTCCGGGCAGGGGTTACTCTGGGGCCAACGTCCTGACTTTC.